This TCR beta chain appears in the sequencing data of a study of T cell changes during pregnancy in multiple sclerosis. Only in-frame clones appear in the TCRdb table, and some are missing; sequencing was by immunoSEQ multiplex PCR. Among tens of thousands of clones listed, 85% to 90% were seen once. V dropped 0 bases and J dropped 7; count of bases not matched to a gene: 10. The CDR3 runs 17 residues. Germline V gene data show CDR1 as SGHRS and CDR2 as YFSETQ. This rearrangement joins TRBV5-1 to TRBJ1-1, with 12 bases lining up with TRBD1. The sequence was collected from a female donor in good health, enrolled as a control in a pregnancy study. The sample was peripheral blood, taken after pregnancy. Here the CDR3 reads CASSLAGTGGDLDEAFF. In nucleotides, the CDR3 is TGCGCCAGCAGCTTGGCCGGGACAGGGGGCGATCTGGATGAAGCTTTCTTT.